The rows below give T cell receptor beta chains drawn from one sample of a study of blood T cell repertoires in COVID-19. The repertoire was sequenced with immunoSEQ multiplex PCR; TCRdb's copy has only in-frame clones and lacks some. Of roughly 230,000 clones in the sample, nearly 90% are singletons; the top ten hold around 1.9%. The sequencing input was peripheral blood. The receptors come from a woman aged 60-70 years with COVID-19, enrolled during active disease. The CDR3 runs from the conserved cysteine through the conserved F or W. Where a row states a size, it is once, few, many or the class of an expanded clone; other rows omit it.

V,length,size,CDR3
TRBV7-2,14,.,CASSLALSGETQYF
TRBV5-1,12,.,CASKQGNAEQYF
TRBV6-5,15,.,CASRQDRAYNSPLHF
TRBV13,13,.,CASSFGDREKAFF
TRBV3-1/TRBV3-2,17,.,CASSPERSGVGNQPQHF
TRBV5-4,14,.,CASSLVGGAGEQFF
TRBV11-2,12,.,CASSLGRGRQFF
TRBV15,16,.,CATSRTLGAPGAEAFF
TRBV27,12,.,CASSTGRGEQYF
TRBV5-1,16,.,CASSSDFGWGQDTQYF
TRBV15,14,.,CATSREPGQETQYF
TRBV5-8,19,.,CASSLARLAGGQWADTQYF
TRBV19,13,.,CASSWSGSNEQFF
TRBV7-2,14,.,CASSVGQVDQPQHF
TRBV5-1,14,.,CASSERLGGEKLFF
TRBV2,17,.,CASTWGTPSSYNSPLHF
TRBV20-1,12,.,CSASRGRDGYTF
TRBV18,17,.,CASSPPIAGGPHNEQFF
TRBV11-2,18,.,CASSQTRADGGAYNEQFF
TRBV28,14,.,CASSLLGQGYGYTF
TRBV6-6,14,.,CASRQQGYSYEQYF
TRBV6-5,16,.,CASSSAESSYNSPLHF
TRBV6-5,15,few,CASSRRDRGDQPQHF
TRBV29-1,13,once,CSVVVRDPYEQYF
TRBV18,14,.,CASSHTSGVYEQYF
TRBV5-4,13,.,CASSLVGDGEAFF
TRBV5-4,15,.,CASSFRTGAYNEQFF
TRBV19,12,.,CASTIGTDTQYF
TRBV15,13,.,CATHDSLNTEAFF
TRBV6-2/TRBV6-3,16,.,CASSYSVAGPNTEAFF
TRBV6-5,14,.,CASSSPVPPAEQFF
TRBV5-8,16,once,CASSIDSQYLNTEAFF
TRBV11-2,12,few,CASSRFSNEQFF
TRBV6-2/TRBV6-3,16,.,CASSYSPGQGSHEQYF
TRBV4-1,16,once,CASSQGPLGGDYGYTF